This TCR beta chain was found in a study of metastatic and nonmetastatic thyroid tumors. TCRdb re-called clones via MiXCR from the PCR reads. This repertoire shows 25,000 to 30,000 clones, 20% to 25% found once; its top ten account for roughly 15%. There were no patients who had received any treatment before thyroid surgery. This CDR3 contains 14 residues. In germline, CDR1 is SGDLS, CDR2 YYNGEE. V lost 3 bases and J lost 5; bases outside the gene matches: 6. This clone was picked up many times. This chain links TRBV9 with TRBJ2-5, with 8 bases identical to TRBD1. The sequence was obtained from a female donor with papillary thyroid cancer or a benign thyroid nodule (not recorded which). Some clones in this sample may be carry-over from other donors' samples. The source material was blood. The CDR3 spells CASSGRQGRETQYF. In nucleotides, the CDR3 is TGTGCCAGCAGCGGAAGACAGGGGCGGGAGACCCAGTACTTC.